One sample yielded the 3 T cell receptor beta chains listed below, sequenced in a study of naive and memory T cell subsets. An equimolar mix of two oligonucleotides served as the beta constant-region primer for TRBC1 and TRBC2. Four rounds of PCR amplified the ligated cDNA using nested alpha and beta constant-region primers plus SP2. Via MiXCR, TCRdb re-called the UMI-ligation and nested PCR reads, giving one row per CDR3 protein. The sample includes about 120,000 distinct CDR3 sequences, roughly 36% seen only once; the top ten take 0.9%. The specimen sequenced was central memory CD4+ T cells from blood. All receptors come from a human donor in good health.

This clonotype appeared a few times. The V call is TRBV28, the J call TRBJ2-2; D tentatively fits TRBD1 or TRBD2 (5 bases each). Trimming pared 7 bases from V and 4 bases from J, leaving 10 bases between. Germline CDR1 is MDHEN and CDR2 is SYDVKM. The CDR3 is 13 amino acids. The CDR3 DNA reads TGTGCCAGCATCAGGGACGGCACCGGGGAGCTGTTTTTT. It specifies CASIRDGTGELFF.

In this sample, this clonotype turned up many times. This chain joins TRBV7-2 and TRBJ2-6; D gene uncertain. The CDR3 sequence is 15 residues long. Germline V gene data show CDR1 as SGHTA and CDR2 as FQGNSA. The ends were cut back, 1 base at V and 0 bases at J, with 4 bases in the middle. In DNA form, the CDR3 reads TGTGCCAGCAGCTTAGGAGGCTCTGGGGCCAACGTCCTGACTTTC. Amino acids: CASSLGGSGANVLTF.

The V and J genes are TRBV30 and TRBJ1-5, with 8 nucleotides matching TRBD1. Germline V gene sequence: CDR1 GTSNPN, CDR2 SVGIG (reference sequence). Unmatched junction bases numbered 3, after V lost 2 bases and J lost 0 bases. The CDR3 length is 15 residues. The CDR3 nucleotides are TGTGCCTGGAGTAGACAGGGGAATAGCAATCAGCCCCAGCATTTT. This gives the protein CAWSRQGNSNQPQHF.